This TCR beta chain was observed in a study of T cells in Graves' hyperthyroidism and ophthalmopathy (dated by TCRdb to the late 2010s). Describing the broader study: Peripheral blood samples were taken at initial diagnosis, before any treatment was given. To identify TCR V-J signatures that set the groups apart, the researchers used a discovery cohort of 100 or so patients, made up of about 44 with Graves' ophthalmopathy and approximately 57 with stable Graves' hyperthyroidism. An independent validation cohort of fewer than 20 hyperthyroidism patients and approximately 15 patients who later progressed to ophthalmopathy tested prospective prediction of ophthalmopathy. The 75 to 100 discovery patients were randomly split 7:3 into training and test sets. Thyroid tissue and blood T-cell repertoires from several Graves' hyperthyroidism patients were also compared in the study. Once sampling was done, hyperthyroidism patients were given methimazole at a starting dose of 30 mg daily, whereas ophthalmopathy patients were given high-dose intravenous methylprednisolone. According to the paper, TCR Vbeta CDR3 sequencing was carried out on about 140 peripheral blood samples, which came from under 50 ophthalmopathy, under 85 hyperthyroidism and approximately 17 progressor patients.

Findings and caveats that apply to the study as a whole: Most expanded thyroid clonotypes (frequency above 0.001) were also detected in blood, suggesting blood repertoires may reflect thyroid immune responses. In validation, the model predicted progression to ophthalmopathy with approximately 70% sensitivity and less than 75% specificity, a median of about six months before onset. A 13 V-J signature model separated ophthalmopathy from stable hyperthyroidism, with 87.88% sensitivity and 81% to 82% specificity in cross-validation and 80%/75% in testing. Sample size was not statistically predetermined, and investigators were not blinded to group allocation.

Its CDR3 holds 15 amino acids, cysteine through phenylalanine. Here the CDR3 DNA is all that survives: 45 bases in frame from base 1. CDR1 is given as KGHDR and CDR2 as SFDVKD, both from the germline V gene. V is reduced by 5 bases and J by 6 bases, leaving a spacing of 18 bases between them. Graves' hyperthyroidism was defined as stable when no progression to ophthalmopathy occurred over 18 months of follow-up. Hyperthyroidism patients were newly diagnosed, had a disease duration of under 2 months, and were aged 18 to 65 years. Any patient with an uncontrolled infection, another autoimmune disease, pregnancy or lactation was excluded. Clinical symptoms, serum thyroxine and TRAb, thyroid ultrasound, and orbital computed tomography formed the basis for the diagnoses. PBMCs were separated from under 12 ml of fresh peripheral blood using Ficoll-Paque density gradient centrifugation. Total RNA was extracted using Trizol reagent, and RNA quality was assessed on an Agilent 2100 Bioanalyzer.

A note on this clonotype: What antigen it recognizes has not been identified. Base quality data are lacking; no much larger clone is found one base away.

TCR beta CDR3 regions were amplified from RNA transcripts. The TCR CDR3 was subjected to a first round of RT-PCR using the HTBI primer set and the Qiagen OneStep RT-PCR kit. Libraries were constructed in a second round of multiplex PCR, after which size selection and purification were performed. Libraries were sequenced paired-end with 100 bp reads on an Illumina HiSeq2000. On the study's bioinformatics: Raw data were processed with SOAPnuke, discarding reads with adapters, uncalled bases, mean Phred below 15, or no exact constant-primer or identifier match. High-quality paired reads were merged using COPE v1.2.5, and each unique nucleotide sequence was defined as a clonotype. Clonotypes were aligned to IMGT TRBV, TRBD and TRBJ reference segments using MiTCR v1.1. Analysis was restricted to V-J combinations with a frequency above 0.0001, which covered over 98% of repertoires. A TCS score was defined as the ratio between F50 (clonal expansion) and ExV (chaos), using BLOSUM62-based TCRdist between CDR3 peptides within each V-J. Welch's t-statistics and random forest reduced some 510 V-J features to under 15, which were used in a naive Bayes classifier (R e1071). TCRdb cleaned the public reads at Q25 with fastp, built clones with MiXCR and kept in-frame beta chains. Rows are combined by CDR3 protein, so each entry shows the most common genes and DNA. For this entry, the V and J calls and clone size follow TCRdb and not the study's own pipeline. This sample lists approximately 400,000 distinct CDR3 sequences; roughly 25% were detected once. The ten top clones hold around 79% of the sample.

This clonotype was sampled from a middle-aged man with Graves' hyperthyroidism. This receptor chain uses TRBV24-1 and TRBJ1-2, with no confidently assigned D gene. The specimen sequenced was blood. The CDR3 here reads CATSGARHTKDGYTF. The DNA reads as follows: TGTGCCACCAGTGGTGCCCGCCATACGAAAGATGGCTACACCTTC.